This TCR beta chain was observed in a study of T cells in Graves' hyperthyroidism and ophthalmopathy. This clonotype was observed at least ten times. One junction end disagrees with the germline gene, perhaps due to a read error. Germline V lookup: CDR1 SEHNR, CDR2 FQNEAQ (reference sequence). CDR3 length equals 14 residues. It was RNA transcripts that yielded the amplified TCR beta CDR3 regions. An initial round of RT-PCR targeting the TCR CDR3 relied on the HTBI primer set. One entry per CDR3 protein, called by TCRdb with MiXCR from the multiplex PCR reads. The data show around 300,000 distinct CDR3 sequences, over 11% seen once.

Sequencing used blood. The genes are TRBV7-9 and TRBJ2-3; tentatively, D is TRBD2 (5 bases). The receptor was isolated from a young woman with Graves' hyperthyroidism. CDR3 amino acids: CAGSSARGTDTQYF. CDR3 DNA: TGTGCCGGCAGCTCCGCGAGAGGGACAGATACGCAGTATTTT.